Listed below are T cell receptor beta chains from one sample, sequenced in a study of T cell changes during pregnancy in multiple sclerosis. This table comes from immunoSEQ multiplex PCR, and its TCRdb copy is limited to in-frame clones, with some not included. The table lists tens of thousands of clones, about 93% of them singletons. The sequencing here drew on peripheral blood, taken in the first trimester of pregnancy. The receptor set was obtained from a female donor in good health, enrolled as a control in a pregnancy study. The CDR3 runs from the conserved cysteine through the conserved F or W. The D gene is left open where the match is weak. Size is omitted from some rows. Given values are once, few, many or a class for expanded clones.

D	length	V	size	J	CDR3	DNA
.	13	TRBV6-5	.	TRBJ2-3	CASRTQGTDTQYF	TGTGCCAGCAGAACACAGGGAACAGATACGCAGTATTTT
.	14	TRBV25-1	.	TRBJ2-7	CASSEPGHPYEQYF	TGTGCCAGCAGTGAGCCGGGACATCCCTACGAGCAGTACTTC
.	14	TRBV5-1	.	TRBJ1-1	CASSSDSLNTEAFF	TGCGCCAGCAGCTCGGACAGTTTGAACACTGAAGCTTTCTTT
.	13	TRBV28	.	TRBJ2-2	CASSRVPTGELFF	TGTGCCAGCAGTCGGGTGCCAACCGGGGAGCTGTTTTTT
TRBD2	14	TRBV25-1	once	TRBJ2-1	CASSGNRHGGGQFF	TGTGCCAGCAGTGGGAACCGGCATGGCGGGGGGCAGTTCTTC
TRBD1	15	TRBV19	.	TRBJ2-5	CASQPSDRGPETQYF	TGTGCCAGTCAACCCTCGGACAGGGGGCCTGAGACCCAGTACTTC
.	15	TRBV6-1	.	TRBJ2-3	CASTPLAGSADTQYF	TGTGCCAGCACCCCTCTGGCAGGGTCCGCAGATACGCAGTATTTT
.	13	TRBV18	.	TRBJ2-5	CASSSYKQETQYF	TGTGCCAGCTCATCGTACAAACAAGAGACCCAGTACTTC
.	16	TRBV5-1	.	TRBJ2-2	CASSSSGTSNTGELFF	TGCGCCAGCAGCTCCTCCGGGACTTCGAACACCGGGGAGCTGTTTTTT
TRBD2	16	TRBV5-1	.	TRBJ2-3	CASSAFGGSMTDTQYF	TGCGCCAGCAGCGCCTTTGGCGGGAGTATGACAGATACGCAGTATTTT
.	9	TRBV10-1	.	TRBJ2-7	CASPGEQYF	TGCGCCAGCCCGGGAGAGCAGTACTTC
TRBD2	16	TRBV19	.	TRBJ2-7	CASSTSTSGSTYEQYF	TGTGCCAGTAGTACCTCAACTAGCGGGAGTACCTACGAGCAGTACTTC
.	16	TRBV5-6	.	TRBJ2-2	CASSPLLALNTGELFF	TGTGCCAGCAGCCCACTACTAGCACTGAACACCGGGGAGCTGTTTTTT
.	19	TRBV5-1	once	TRBJ2-2	CASSLLPLVARANTGELFF	TGCGCCAGCAGCTTGTTACCACTAGTTGCACGAGCGAACACCGGGGAGCTGTTTTTT
TRBD1	16	TRBV7-9	.	TRBJ2-1	CASSLESGTGGNEQFF	TGTGCCAGCAGCTTAGAATCCGGGACAGGGGGGAATGAGCAGTTCTTC
TRBD1	11	TRBV29-1	few	TRBJ1-1	CSGDRNTEAFF	TGCAGCGGGGACAGGAACACTGAAGCTTTCTTT
TRBD2	16	TRBV27	.	TRBJ2-1	CASSSGASGRWNEQFF	TGTGCCAGCAGTTCTGGTGCTAGCGGGAGGTGGAATGAGCAGTTCTTC
.	15	TRBV11-2	few	TRBJ2-2	CASSLDLRGTGELFF	TGTGCCAGCAGCTTAGATCTAAGGGGAACCGGGGAGCTGTTTTTT
.	15	TRBV7-2	.	TRBJ2-3	CASRDPGHHTDTQYF	TGTGCCAGCAGGGACCCGGGACACCACACAGATACGCAGTATTTT
.	13	TRBV15	once	TRBJ1-2	CATSRANNYGYTF	TGTGCCACCAGCAGAGCAAATAACTATGGCTACACCTTC
.	13	TRBV30	.	TRBJ1-1	CAWSVGGNTEAFF	TGTGCCTGGAGTGTGGGGGGGAACACTGAAGCTTTCTTT
.	14	TRBV7-2	once	TRBJ2-3	CASSFAGPTDTQYF	TGTGCCAGCAGCTTCGCAGGGCCCACAGATACGCAGTATTTT
TRBD2	15	TRBV5-6	.	TRBJ2-7	CASSATSGRAHEQYF	TGTGCCAGCAGCGCAACTAGCGGGAGGGCCCACGAGCAGTACTTC
.	14	TRBV6-5	.	TRBJ2-5	CASSYSGTQETQYF	TGTGCCAGCAGTTACTCCGGGACTCAAGAGACCCAGTACTTC
.	12	TRBV15	few	TRBJ2-7	CATSSGTEEQYF	TGTGCCACCAGCAGTGGGACTGAAGAGCAGTACTTC
.	16	TRBV4-1	.	TRBJ1-2	CASSQPAQGRSYGYTF	TGCGCCAGCAGCCAACCCGCTCAGGGTAGGAGCTATGGCTACACCTTC
.	12	TRBV7-8	.	TRBJ2-7	CASSDYSYEQYF	TGTGCCAGCAGCGACTACTCCTACGAGCAGTACTTC
TRBD2	13	TRBV5-1	.	TRBJ2-7	CASGPSGVYEQYF	TGCGCCAGCGGCCCTAGCGGGGTCTACGAGCAGTACTTC
TRBD2	16	TRBV6-4	.	TRBJ2-1	CASSDSFLAGGNEQFF	TGTGCCAGCAGTGACTCATTCCTAGCGGGAGGTAATGAGCAGTTCTTC
.	13	TRBV15	.	TRBJ2-1	CATSTGEIWEQFF	TGTGCCACCAGCACGGGAGAGATTTGGGAGCAGTTCTTC
.	14	TRBV6-6	.	TRBJ1-5	CASTRGIYNQPQHF	TGTGCCAGCACCCGGGGGATTTACAATCAGCCCCAGCATTTT
.	13	TRBV11-2	.	TRBJ2-5	CASSLAPPGTQYF	TGTGCCAGCAGCTTAGCCCCACCAGGGACCCAGTACTTC
TRBD2	16	TRBV5-6	.	TRBJ2-1	CASSPVTAGGYNEQFF	TGTGCCAGCAGCCCCGTTACGGCGGGAGGTTACAATGAGCAGTTCTTC
TRBD2	14	TRBV7-9	.	TRBJ2-1	CASSSLLAPNEQFF	TGTGCCAGCAGCTCCCTACTAGCGCCCAATGAGCAGTTCTTC
TRBD2	16	TRBV7-9	.	TRBJ2-1	CASSHSGRGSYNEQFF	TGTGCCAGCAGTCATAGCGGGAGGGGCTCCTACAATGAGCAGTTCTTC
.	17	TRBV4-2	.	TRBJ2-7	CASSLGLWRRGLYEQYF	TGTGCCAGCAGCCTCGGCTTATGGCGACGCGGACTCTACGAGCAGTACTTC
.	15	TRBV7-2	.	TRBJ1-5	CASSLLQRAGQPQHF	TGTGCCAGCAGCCTATTACAGAGGGCCGGTCAGCCCCAGCATTTT
TRBD1	15	TRBV2	.	TRBJ1-4	CASRFQGQGAEKLFF	TGTGCCAGCAGGTTCCAGGGACAGGGGGCGGAAAAACTGTTTTTT
.	16	TRBV11-2	.	TRBJ2-4	CASSYRQQLAKNIQYF	TGTGCCAGCAGCTATCGACAGCAACTAGCCAAAAACATTCAGTACTTC
.	13	TRBV18	.	TRBJ2-3	CASSPPQADTQYF	TGTGCCAGCTCACCACCCCAGGCAGATACGCAGTATTTT
TRBD1	14	TRBV4-2	few	TRBJ1-4	CASSPGQKVEKLFF	TGTGCCAGCAGCCCGGGACAGAAAGTTGAAAAACTGTTTTTT
.	14	TRBV11-3	.	TRBJ2-7	CASSRTTRAGEQYF	TGTGCCAGCAGTCGAACCACCCGGGCGGGGGAGCAGTACTTC
.	16	TRBV15	many	TRBJ2-7	CATSRTLFSSGNEQYF	TGTGCCACCAGCAGGACACTTTTTTCTTCTGGTAACGAGCAGTACTTC
.	15	TRBV4-1	.	TRBJ1-2	CASSQGTDPIYGYTF	TGCGCCAGCAGCCAAGGGACAGACCCGATCTATGGCTACACCTTC
TRBD1	13	TRBV19	.	TRBJ2-2	CASSITGGGELFF	TGTGCCAGTAGTATCACAGGGGGCGGGGAGCTGTTTTTT
TRBD2	15	TRBV27	.	TRBJ2-7	CASSVSGLASYEQYF	TGTGCCAGCAGTGTTTCGGGACTAGCGTCTTACGAGCAGTACTTC
TRBD2	12	TRBV28	.	TRBJ2-2	CALAGGTGELFF	TGTGCCCTAGCGGGGGGTACCGGGGAGCTGTTTTTT
TRBD2	16	TRBV13	.	TRBJ2-1	CASSETGLAGYNEQFF	TGTGCCAGCAGCGAAACCGGACTAGCGGGCTACAATGAGCAGTTCTTC
.	15	TRBV27	once	TRBJ2-7	CASSFDLIPPREQYF	TGTGCCAGCAGTTTCGACTTAATCCCCCCTCGCGAGCAGTACTTC
.	15	TRBV25-1	.	TRBJ1-6	CASSEDGGTNSPLHF	TGTGCCAGCAGTGAAGACGGGGGGACGAATTCACCCCTCCACTTT
TRBD2	15	TRBV4-1	.	TRBJ2-1	CASSQAGTITNEQFF	TGCGCCAGCAGCCAAGCCGGGACTATTACAAATGAGCAGTTCTTC